The clone carrying this T cell receptor beta chain was seen a handful of times. What it recognizes is unknown. Carried by the TCR beta cDNA libraries were unique molecular identifiers. Input of roughly 1 to 11 million T cells yielded roughly 0.5 million cDNA molecules. MiXCR was run by TCRdb on the PCR reads, yielding one entry per CDR3 protein. The sample holds roughly 540,000 distinct CDR3 sequences, approximately 31% seen once. This sample is drawn from a study of post-analysis software for immune sequencing data. Study-level points and caveats: With F measure, samples from one preparation batch clustered together strongly. Diversity measured as normalized Chao1 was significantly lower in multiple sclerosis patients than in controls.

The receptor was isolated from a girl aged 2 to 17 with multiple sclerosis. Sample: blood.

The CDR3: CASSLGRDSNQPQHF. The CDR3 region has the DNA TGTGCCAGCAGTCTGGGCAGGGATAGCAATCAGCCCCAGCATTTT. The chain carries TRBV6-4 and TRBJ1-5, with a weak D call TRBD1 (5 bases). The CDR3 runs to 15 residues. The germline gives CDR1 MRHNA, CDR2 SNTAGT. Trimming took 5 bases from V and 0 from J, leaving 11 bases between them.